This TCR beta chain emerged from a study of shared clonotypes between healthy human individuals. In the study's own analysis: ImmunoSEQ yielded junction-only sequences lacking quality scores, so filtering differed. The protocol was immunoSEQ multiplex PCR, while the TCRdb copy is restricted to in-frame clones and leaves out a portion. V, J and clone size are taken as reported in that table, and D and trimming were inferred from the DNA itself. This sample has approximately 2.4 million clones; roughly 95% occur once, and the top ten carry about 0.13%. The CDR3 runs to 15 residues. In germline, CDR1 is MNHEY, CDR2 SVGAGI. Trimming stripped 5 bases from V and 3 bases from J, with 13 bases between.

This sequence was found in a man between 18 and 35 years old in good health. Sequenced: naive CD4+ T cells sorted from blood. The subset denotes: CD45RA+ positively selected. This rearrangement joins TRBV6-5 to TRBJ2-2; maybe TRBD2 (6 bases). The CDR3: CASSISGGYTGELFF. In DNA, the CDR3 is TGTGCCAGCAGTATTAGCGGAGGGTACACCGGGGAGCTGTTTTTT.